This is a list of T cell receptor beta chains from one sample in a study of cytotoxic CD8 clonotypes in ibrutinib-treated CLL. Generated by immunoSEQ multiplex PCR, the TCRdb table keeps only in-frame clones and is missing some. Altogether around 70,000 clones are present, approximately 80% being singletons, with the ten largest covering less than 9%. The source material was PBMCs, sampled at disease progression, from a patient treated with ibrutinib. The receptors originated from a human donor with chronic lymphocytic leukemia. CDR3s leave out the opening cysteine and the closing phenylalanine or tryptophan. Fields, in order: V gene, CDR3 length, J gene, CDR3 protein.

>TRBV18|11|TRBJ2-4
ASSRLVENIQY
>TRBV28|14|TRBJ1-5
ASSLGGQGRYQPQH
>TRBV2|10|TRBJ1-1
ASRREDTEAF
>TRBV15|12|TRBJ2-7
ATSQRTALYEQY
>TRBV2|11|TRBJ1-2
ASSKQGNYGYT
>TRBV30|11|TRBJ2-3
AWTSGLTDTQY
>TRBV11-1|12|TRBJ1-1
ASSPGYMNTEAF
>TRBV4-1|15|TRBJ2-1
ASSRDHPAGGYNEQF
>TRBV7-9|14|TRBJ2-1
ASSSPGGSTYNEQF
>TRBV6-4|15|TRBJ2-1
ASSAGTSGGMYNEQF
>TRBV2|14|TRBJ2-2
ASSDFSGRATGELF
>TRBV11-2|9|TRBJ2-7
ASSGRGEQY
>TRBV27|11|TRBJ1-2
ASSLYRGLGYT
>TRBV9|11|TRBJ1-3
ASGSLYGNTIY
>TRBV4-2|14|TRBJ2-6
ASSQTDGSGANVLT
>TRBV4-2|16|TRBJ2-5
ASSQDVGREGYQETQY
>TRBV10-1|13|TRBJ2-3
ASRASGGQSDTQY
>TRBV28|13|TRBJ2-1
ASSAGPAIYNEQF
>TRBV5-1|13|TRBJ1-4
ASSLRWSQGEKLF
>TRBV21-1|17|TRBJ1-2
ASSKGLKTALGGPYGYT
>TRBV10-2|13|TRBJ2-3
ASSESAGVLDTQY
>TRBV6-1|10|TRBJ1-1
ASSEAPSGAF
>TRBV4-1|14|TRBJ1-2
ASSQGRFGGIYGYT
>TRBV28|11|TRBJ1-1
ASSSGGTTEAF
>TRBV30|12|TRBJ2-1
AWTRLAGINEQF
>TRBV19|12|TRBJ1-5
ASKTTGSNQPQH
>TRBV30|13|TRBJ1-4
AWSVKDRGLEKLF
>TRBV10-1|13|TRBJ2-1
ASSESWGGLHEQF
>TRBV4-1|14|TRBJ2-2
ASSAGRGWNTGELF